This T cell receptor beta chain originates from a study of cytomegalovirus exposure and HLA in healthy donors. PCR involved 60 Vbeta and 13 Jbeta primers. The assay was immunoSEQ multiplex PCR, and TCRdb's table has in-frame clones only and misses some. The data hold around 150,000 clones, with 80% observed a single time. Study-wide findings and caveats: Evidence from a later analysis indicated that most CMV-associated TCR beta chains looked HLA-restricted. One variant, a missense change in DCLRE1C, was linked in a later analysis to TCR beta V- and J-gene trimming. In an earlier analysis, most TCR beta V segments were productive about 87% or about 30% of the time. What was likely a sequencing artifact was a cluster of highly shared sequence variants.

The junction had 5 bases not matched to a gene; V was cut back by 4 bases and J by 2 bases. The length of the CDR3 is 14 residues. Germline V gene lookup returns CDR1 SGDLS and CDR2 YYNGEE. Comment on this clone: Its target is unknown.

Input material: PBMCs. The sequence came from a woman between 45 and 60 years old in good health and CMV-seronegative. This chain connects TRBV9 to TRBJ2-7; TRBD1 matches 8 bases. As DNA, the CDR3 is TGTGCCAGCAGCCGGGGACAGGCCACCTACGAGCAGTACTTC. Its protein product is CASSRGQATYEQYF.